This T cell receptor (beta chain) emerged from a study of cytomegalovirus exposure and HLA in healthy donors. On this clone itself: Its antigen is unidentified.

Trimming took 3 bases from V and 4 from J, leaving 6 bases between them. CDR1 MDHEN and CDR2 SYDVKM come from the germline V gene. The CDR3 contains 12 residues. Study results and limitations: The study flagged roughly 160 TCR beta chains as cytomegalovirus-associated.

The PCR was carried out with 60 Vbeta primers and 13 Jbeta primers. Assay used: immunoSEQ multiplex PCR; TCRdb lists only in-frame clones, some missing. The data show tens of thousands of clones, about three quarters seen once. Material: PBMCs. The TCR sequence derives from a man aged 35 to 55 in good health and CMV-seronegative. This sequence joins TRBV28 and TRBJ1-2; perhaps TRBD1 as D (5 bases). The CDR3 is CASSFRGYGYTF. CDR3 bases: TGTGCCAGCAGTTTTAGGGGCTATGGCTACACCTTC.